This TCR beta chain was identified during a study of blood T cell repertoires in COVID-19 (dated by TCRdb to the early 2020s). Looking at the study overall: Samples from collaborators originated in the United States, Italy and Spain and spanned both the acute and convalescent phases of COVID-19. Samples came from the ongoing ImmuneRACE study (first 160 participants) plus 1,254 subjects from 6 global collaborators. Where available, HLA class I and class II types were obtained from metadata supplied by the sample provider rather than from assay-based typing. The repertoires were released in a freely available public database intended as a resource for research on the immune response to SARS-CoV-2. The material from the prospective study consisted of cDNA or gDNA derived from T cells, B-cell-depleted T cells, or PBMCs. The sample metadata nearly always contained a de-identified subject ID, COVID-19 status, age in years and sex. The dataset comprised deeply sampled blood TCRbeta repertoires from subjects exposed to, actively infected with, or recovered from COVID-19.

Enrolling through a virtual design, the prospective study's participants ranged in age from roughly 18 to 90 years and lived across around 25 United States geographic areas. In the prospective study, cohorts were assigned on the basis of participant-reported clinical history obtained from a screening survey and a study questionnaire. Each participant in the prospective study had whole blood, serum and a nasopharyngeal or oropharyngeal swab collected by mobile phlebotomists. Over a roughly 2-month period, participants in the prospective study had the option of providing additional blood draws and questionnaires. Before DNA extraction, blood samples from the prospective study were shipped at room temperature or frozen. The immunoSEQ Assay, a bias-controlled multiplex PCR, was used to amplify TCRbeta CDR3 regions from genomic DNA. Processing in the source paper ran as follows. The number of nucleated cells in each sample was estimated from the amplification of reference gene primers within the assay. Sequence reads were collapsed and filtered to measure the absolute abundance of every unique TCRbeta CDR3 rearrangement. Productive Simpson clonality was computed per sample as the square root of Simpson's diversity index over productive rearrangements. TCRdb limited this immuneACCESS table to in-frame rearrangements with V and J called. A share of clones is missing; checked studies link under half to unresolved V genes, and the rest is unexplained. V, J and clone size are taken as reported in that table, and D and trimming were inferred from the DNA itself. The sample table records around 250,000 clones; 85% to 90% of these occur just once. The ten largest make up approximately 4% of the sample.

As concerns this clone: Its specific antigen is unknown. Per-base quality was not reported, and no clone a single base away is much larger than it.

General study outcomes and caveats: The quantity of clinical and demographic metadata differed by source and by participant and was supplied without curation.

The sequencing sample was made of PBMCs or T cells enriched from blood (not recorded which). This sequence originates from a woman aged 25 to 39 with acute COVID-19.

The CDR3 in this case is CASSQVGDNNSPLHF. The nucleotide sequence reads TGTGCCAGCAGCCAAGTCGGGGACAATAATTCACCCCTCCACTTT. Recombination connected TRBV3-1 (or the pseudogene TRBV3-2) to TRBJ1-6; possibly the D gene is TRBD1, per 6 matching bases. CDR1 and CDR2 are drawn from the germline V gene (reference sequence): LGHDT, YNNKEL. V loses 1 base of germline sequence and J loses 5 bases, and the interval between the two ends is 9 bases. The CDR3 contains 15 residues, cysteine and phenylalanine counted. Only CDR3 DNA is held: 45 bases, read in frame from base 1.